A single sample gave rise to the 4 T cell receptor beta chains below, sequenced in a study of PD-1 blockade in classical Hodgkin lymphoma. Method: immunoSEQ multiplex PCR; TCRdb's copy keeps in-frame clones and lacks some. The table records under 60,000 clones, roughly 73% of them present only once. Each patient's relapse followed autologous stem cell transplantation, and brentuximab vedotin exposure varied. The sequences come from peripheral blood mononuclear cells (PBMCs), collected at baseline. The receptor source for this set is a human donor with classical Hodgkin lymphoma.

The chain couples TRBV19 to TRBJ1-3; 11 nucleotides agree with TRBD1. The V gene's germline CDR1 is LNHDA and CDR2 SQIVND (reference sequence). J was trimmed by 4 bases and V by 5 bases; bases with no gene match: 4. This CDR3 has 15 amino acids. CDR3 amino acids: CASSPGQGGGNTIYF. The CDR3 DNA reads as TGTGCCAGTAGTCCGGGACAGGGGGGAGGAAACACCATATATTTT.

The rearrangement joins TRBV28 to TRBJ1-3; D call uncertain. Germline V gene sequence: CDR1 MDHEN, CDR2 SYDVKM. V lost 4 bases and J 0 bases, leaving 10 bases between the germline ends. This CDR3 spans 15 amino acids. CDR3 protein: CASSSYGSSGNTIYF. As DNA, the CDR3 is TGTGCCAGCAGTTCCTATGGCTCCTCTGGAAACACCATATATTTT. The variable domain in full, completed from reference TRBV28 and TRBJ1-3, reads DVKVTQSSRYLVKRTGEKVFLECVQDMDHENMFWYRQDPGLGLRLIYFSYDVKMKEKGDIPEGYSVSREKKERFSLILESASTNQTSMYLCASSSYGSSGNTIYFGEGSWLTVV.

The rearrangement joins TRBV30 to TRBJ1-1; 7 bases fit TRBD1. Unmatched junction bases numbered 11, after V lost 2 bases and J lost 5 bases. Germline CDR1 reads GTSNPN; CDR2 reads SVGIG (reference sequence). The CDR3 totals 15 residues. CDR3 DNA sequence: TGTGCCTGGAGTTCTACAGGGGTGGGGAAAACTGAAGCTTTCTTT. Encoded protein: CAWSSTGVGKTEAFF.

CDR3 in DNA: TGTGCCAGCTCACCGGGGCTGGGAGAGACCCAGTACTTC. The encoded protein is CASSPGLGETQYF. V usage is TRBV18 and J usage is TRBJ2-5; perhaps TRBD1 as D (5 bases). CDR3 size: 13 residues. Germline lookup yields CDR1 KGHSH and CDR2 LQKENI. V was pared by 3 bases and J by 4 bases, with 9 bases between. The entire variable domain, with the rest obtained from reference TRBV18 and TRBJ2-5, is as follows: NAGVMQNPRHLVRRRGQEARLRCSPMKGHSHVYWYRQLPEEGLKFMVYLQKENIIDESGMPKERFSAEFPKEGPSILRIQQVVRGDSAAYFCASSPGLGETQYFGPGTRLLVL.